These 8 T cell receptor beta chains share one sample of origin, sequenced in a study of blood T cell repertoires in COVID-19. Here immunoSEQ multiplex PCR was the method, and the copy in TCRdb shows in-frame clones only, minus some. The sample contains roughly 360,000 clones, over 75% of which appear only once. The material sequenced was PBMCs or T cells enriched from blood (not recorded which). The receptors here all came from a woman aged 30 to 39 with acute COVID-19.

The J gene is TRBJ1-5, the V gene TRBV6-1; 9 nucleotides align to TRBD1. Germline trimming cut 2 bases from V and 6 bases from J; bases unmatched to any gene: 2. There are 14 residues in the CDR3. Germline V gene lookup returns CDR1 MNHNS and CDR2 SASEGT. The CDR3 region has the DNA TGTGCCAGCAGTGAAACAGGGGGCGGTCAGCCCCAGCATTTT. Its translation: CASSETGGGQPQHF.

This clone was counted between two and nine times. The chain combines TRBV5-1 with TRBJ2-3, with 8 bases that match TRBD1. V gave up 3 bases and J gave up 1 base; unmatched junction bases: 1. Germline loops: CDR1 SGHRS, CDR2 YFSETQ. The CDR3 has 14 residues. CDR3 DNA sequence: TGCGCCAGCAGCTCGGGACAGGGCACAGATACGCAGTATTTT. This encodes CASSSGQGTDTQYF.

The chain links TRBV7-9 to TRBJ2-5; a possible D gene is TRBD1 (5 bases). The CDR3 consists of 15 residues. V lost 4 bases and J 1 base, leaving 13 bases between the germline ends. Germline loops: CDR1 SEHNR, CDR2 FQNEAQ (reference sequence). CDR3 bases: TGTGCCAGCAGCTCAACTCAGGGTTTCCAAGAGACCCAGTACTTC. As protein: CASSSTQGFQETQYF.

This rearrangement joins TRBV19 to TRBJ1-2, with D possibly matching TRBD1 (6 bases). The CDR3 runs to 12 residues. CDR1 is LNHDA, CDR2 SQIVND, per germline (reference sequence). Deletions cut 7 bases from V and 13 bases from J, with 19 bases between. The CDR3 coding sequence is TGTGCCAGTACCCGCACAGGGTACTCGTTCACCTTC. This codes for CASTRTGYSFTF.

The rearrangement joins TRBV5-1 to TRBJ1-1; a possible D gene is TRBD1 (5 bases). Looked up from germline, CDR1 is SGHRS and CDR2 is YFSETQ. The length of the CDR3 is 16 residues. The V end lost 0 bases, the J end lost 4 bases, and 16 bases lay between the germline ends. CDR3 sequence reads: CASSLDFAGWATEAFF. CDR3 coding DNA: TGCGCCAGCAGCTTGGATTTCGCAGGGTGGGCCACTGAAGCTTTCTTT.

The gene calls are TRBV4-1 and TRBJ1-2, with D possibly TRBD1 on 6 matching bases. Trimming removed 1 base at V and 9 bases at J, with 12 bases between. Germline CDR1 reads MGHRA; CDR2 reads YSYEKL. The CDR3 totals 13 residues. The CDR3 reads CASSQVSQGSYTF. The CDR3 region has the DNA TGCGCCAGCAGCCAAGTTTCTCAGGGGAGCTACACCTTC.

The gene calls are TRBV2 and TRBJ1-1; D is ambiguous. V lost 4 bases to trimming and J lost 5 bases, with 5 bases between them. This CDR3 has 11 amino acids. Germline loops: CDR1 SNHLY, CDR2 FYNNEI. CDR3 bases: TGTGCCAGCAGTGCATTGACTGAAGCTTTCTTT. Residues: CASSALTEAFF.

In DNA form, the CDR3 reads TGTGCCACCAGTGAGCGGACAGGGCAGCGAGAGACCCAGTACTTC. Its protein product is CATSERTGQRETQYF. The J gene is TRBJ2-5, the V gene TRBV24-1; 8 nucleotides agree with TRBD1. V shed 4 bases, J shed 4 bases, and the junction held 7 bases outside the gene matches. CDR3 size: 15 residues. Germline lookup yields CDR1 KGHDR and CDR2 SFDVKD.